The entry below gives a single T cell receptor (beta chain) sequence along with its context. No antigen is known for it. Genomic DNA belonging to each subset was distributed in equal measure over several immunoSEQ plates. Original data processing: Junction-only immunoSEQ sequences carried no quality scores, so filtering differed. Using immunoSEQ multiplex PCR, the repertoire was profiled, and TCRdb retains in-frame clones only, with some absent. For V, J and clone size, that table is used; D and trimming come from the DNA. The sample holds approximately 2,200,000 clones, 90% to 95% seen once. The data are from a study of shared clonotypes between healthy human individuals. Regarding the study as a whole: Clonotypes which were not shared had lower generation probabilities than clonotypes that all four donors shared.

Terminally differentiated effector memory CD45RA+ cells were left out of the naive CD8 fraction, which was CD45RO-negative and positively selected for CCR7. The CDR3 length is 15 residues. CDR1 is MNHEY and CDR2 is SMNVEV in the germline V gene (reference sequence). The junction had 7 bases not matched to a gene; V was cut back by 5 bases and J by 3 bases. The sequence was collected from a man younger than 35 in good health. Some clones in this sample may be carry-over from other donors' samples. Sequenced: naive CD8+ T cells from PBMCs. This chain joins TRBV27 and TRBJ2-7, with 10 bases aligning to TRBD1. The CDR3 region has the DNA TGTGCCAGCAGTCTGACAGGGGGCTGGATCTACGAGCAGTACTTC. Its translation: CASSLTGGWIYEQYF.